The 18 T cell receptor beta chains below all came from one sample that was sequenced in a study of shared clonotypes between healthy human individuals. The assay was immunoSEQ multiplex PCR, and TCRdb's table has in-frame clones only and misses some. The sample records roughly 1,600,000 clones, around 98.5% being singletons. Sequences were obtained from naive CD4+ T cells sorted from blood. Subset indicated: CD45RA+ positively selected. All receptors come from a man in his thirties or forties in good health.

V gene TRBV7-9 combines with J gene TRBJ2-3; D may be TRBD2 (5 bases). The germline gives CDR1 SEHNR, CDR2 FQNEAQ (reference sequence). The CDR3 length is 17 residues. Trimming stripped 1 base from V and 0 bases from J, with 14 bases between. CDR3 residues: CASSLGGPSRSTDTQYF. CDR3 DNA: TGTGCCAGCAGCTTAGGAGGGCCGAGCAGGAGCACAGATACGCAGTATTTT.

The chain couples TRBV6-5 to TRBJ2-7, with unresolved D. V was cut by 2 bases and J by 6 bases, with 5 bases left in between. Germline CDR1 is MNHEY and CDR2 is SVGAGI. This CDR3 spans 11 amino acids. The CDR3 nucleotides are TGTGCCAGCAGTTACCTCCGCGAGCAGTACTTC. It specifies CASSYLREQYF.

The chain carries TRBV11-2 and TRBJ2-7; no firm D call. The CDR3 totals 14 residues. Germline V gives CDR1 SGHAT, CDR2 FQNNGV. Trimming took off 5 bases at V and 4 bases at J, with 15 bases between the two ends. The CDR3 DNA follows: TGTGCCAGCAGCCCCTTCCGGGTCTCTTACGAGCAGTACTTC. Residues: CASSPFRVSYEQYF.

This clone appeared once. This rearrangement joins TRBV9 to TRBJ2-2; 10 bases align to TRBD1. The CDR3 runs to 20 residues. The J segment lost 8 bases and the V segment lost 3 bases, leaving 22 bases of the junction unmatched. Germline values: CDR1 SGDLS, CDR2 YYNGEE. The CDR3 spells CASSDPRQGAVAGRMGELFF. Here the CDR3 DNA reads TGTGCCAGCAGCGACCCGCGACAGGGGGCTGTGGCGGGGAGGATGGGGGAGCTGTTTTTT. Full variable domain (outside the CDR3, taken from reference TRBV9 and TRBJ2-2): DSGVTQTPKHLITATGQRVTLRCSPRSGDLSVYWYQQSLDQGLQFLIQYYNGEERAKGNILERFSAQQFPDLHSELNLSSLELGDSALYFCASSDPRQGAVAGRMGELFFGEGSRLTVL.

V and J are TRBV18 and TRBJ2-5; D may match TRBD1 or TRBD2 (5 bases each). V gave up 3 bases and J gave up 5 bases, with 10 bases separating them. Germline V CDR1 and CDR2: KGHSH, LQKENI. This CDR3 comprises 13 residues. CDR3 coding DNA: TGTGCCAGCTCACCGAATTGGGGGGAGACCCAGTACTTC. Translating gives CASSPNWGETQYF.

V and J are TRBV5-4 and TRBJ1-2; TRBD1 might be the D (6 bases). Germline CDR1 is SGHNT and CDR2 is YYREEE (reference sequence). The V end was cut by 5 bases, the J end by 8 bases, with 16 bases between. The CDR3 spans 13 residues. CDR3 region: CASSLQGILGYTF. The DNA for the CDR3 is TGTGCCAGCAGTTTACAGGGTATCCTAGGCTACACCTTC.

V usage is TRBV2 and J usage is TRBJ1-2, with a possible D match to TRBD1 (5 bases). CDR1 and CDR2 (germline): SNHLY, FYNNEI. V gave up 7 bases and J gave up 10 bases, with 13 bases separating them. The CDR3 contains 11 residues. CDR3 nucleotides: TGTGCCAGCACCCCGCCGGGGGACTACACCTTC. Translated: CASTPPGDYTF.

This clone was counted once. The rearrangement uses TRBV18 and TRBJ1-2, with D tentatively TRBD1 (5 bases). Trimming took 2 bases from V and 5 from J, leaving 9 bases between them. CDR1 and CDR2 from the germline V gene are KGHSH and LQKENI. This CDR3 comprises 13 residues. In nucleotides, the CDR3 is TGTGCCAGCTCACCAGAGACAGCGTATGGCTACACCTTC. Amino acid sequence: CASSPETAYGYTF. Full variable domain (outside the CDR3, taken from reference TRBV18 and TRBJ1-2): NAGVMQNPRHLVRRRGQEARLRCSPMKGHSHVYWYRQLPEEGLKFMVYLQKENIIDESGMPKERFSAEFPKEGPSILRIQQVVRGDSAAYFCASSPETAYGYTFGSGTRLTVV.

This sequence joins TRBV5-1 and TRBJ2-3; weak D call: TRBD1 (6 bases). The CDR3 loop spans 18 amino acids. Looked up from germline, CDR1 is SGHRS and CDR2 is YFSETQ. Trimming pared 0 bases from V and 7 bases from J, leaving 24 bases between. CDR3 DNA: TGCGCCAGCAGCTTGGAAGATTTCGGACAGAAATGGCAGCATACGCAGTATTTT. It translates to CASSLEDFGQKWQHTQYF.

The table lists this clone with a count of one. The J gene is TRBJ2-1, the V gene TRBV5-1, with TRBD2 matching 7 bases. Trimming at V came to 4 bases and at J to 4 bases, leaving 8 bases not matched to a gene. Germline assignment: CDR1 SGHRS and CDR2 YFSETQ. The CDR3 has 15 residues. The CDR3 reads CASSQIGLEYNEQFF. The CDR3 DNA reads TGCGCCAGCAGCCAAATAGGACTAGAGTACAATGAGCAGTTCTTC. The entire variable domain, with the rest obtained from reference TRBV5-1 and TRBJ2-1, is as follows: KAGVTQTPRYLIKTRGQQVTLSCSPISGHRSVSWYQQTPGQGLQFLFEYFSETQRNKGNFPGRFSGRQFSNSRSEMNVSTLELGDSALYLCASSQIGLEYNEQFFGPGTRLTVL.

The chain recombines TRBV7-2 with TRBJ1-2; TRBD1 matches 8 bases. V shed 5 bases and J 3 bases; nucleotides not matched to a gene: 8. There are 15 residues in the CDR3. Germline CDR1 is SGHTA and CDR2 is FQGNSA. The CDR3: CASSTRTGWDYGYTF. The CDR3 bases are TGTGCCAGCAGCACCAGGACAGGGTGGGACTATGGCTACACCTTC. Full variable domain (outside the CDR3, taken from reference TRBV7-2 and TRBJ1-2): GAGVSQSPSNKVTEKGKDVELRCDPISGHTALYWYRQSLGQGLEFLIYFQGNSAPDKSGLPSDRFSAERTGGSVSTLTIQRTQQEDSAVYLCASSTRTGWDYGYTFGSGTRLTVV.

In this sample, this clone turned up once. For the CDR3, the DNA is TGTGCCAGCAGTCGGCCGCCCAACCAAGAGACCCAGTACTTC. It codes for CASSRPPNQETQYF. This chain uses TRBV7-2 with TRBJ2-5; D gene ambiguous. The V and J ends lost 6 bases and 0 bases respectively, with 11 bases between them. The length of the CDR3 is 14 residues. The V gene's germline CDR1 is SGHTA and CDR2 FQGNSA.

This sequence joins TRBV11-2 and TRBJ2-1; 14 bases align to TRBD2. The CDR3 spans 17 residues. With 4 bases clipped from V and 6 bases from J, the junction kept 8 bases outside the gene matches. Germline V lookup: CDR1 SGHAT, CDR2 FQNNGV. Here the CDR3 reads CASSSGLAGAPGNEQFF. DNA of the CDR3: TGTGCCAGCAGCTCGGGACTAGCGGGAGCCCCGGGCAATGAGCAGTTCTTC.

The chain links TRBV25-1 to TRBJ2-7; D tentatively reads TRBD1 or TRBD2 (5 bases each). CDR3 size: 11 residues. Trimming removed 3 bases at V and 10 bases at J, with 10 bases between. Germline loops: CDR1 MGHDK, CDR2 SYGVNS. The CDR3 coding sequence is TGTGCCAGCAGTGAGGGGGTCCTCCAGTACTTC. Residues: CASSEGVLQYF.

The chain recombines TRBV6-1 with TRBJ2-7; no clear D gene. CDR3 length: 15 residues. V lost 3 bases and J 2 bases, leaving 14 bases between the germline ends. Germline values: CDR1 MNHNS, CDR2 SASEGT. CDR3 sequence (DNA): TGTGCCAGCAGTGATCGGCGGAGAGTCCCCTACGAGCAGTACTTC. This gives the protein CASSDRRRVPYEQYF.

The chain carries TRBV2 and TRBJ2-1; D perhaps matches TRBD1 (6 bases). The germline CDR1 and CDR2 sequences are SNHLY and FYNNEI. The germline V and J ends were trimmed by 6 bases and 8 bases, with 23 bases remaining between them. The CDR3 consists of 16 residues. The DNA of the CDR3 is TGTGCCAGCAGGGCCTCCGGGACACCCGGGCGGGATGAGCAGTTCTTC. Its translation is CASRASGTPGRDEQFF. The variable domain in full, completed from reference TRBV2 and TRBJ2-1, reads EPEVTQTPSHQVTQMGQEVILRCVPISNHLYFYWYRQILGQKVEFLVSFYNNEISEKSEIFDDQFSVERPDGSNFTLKIRSTKLEDSAMYFCASRASGTPGRDEQFFGPGTRLTVL.

The gene calls are TRBV7-9 and TRBJ2-7; 7 bases fit TRBD2. Germline V gene data show CDR1 as SEHNR and CDR2 as FQNEAQ (reference sequence). Trimming at V came to 5 bases and at J to 5 bases, leaving 15 bases not matched to a gene. The length of the CDR3 is 16 residues. CDR3 protein: CASSHPIRGDLNEQYF. The CDR3 nucleotides are TGTGCCAGCAGCCATCCGATCCGGGGGGATCTCAACGAGCAGTACTTC.

This chain uses TRBV5-6 with TRBJ1-5; D ambiguous. The length of the CDR3 is 13 residues. V lost 2 bases, J lost 4 bases, and 7 bases lay in between. CDR1 is SGHDT, CDR2 YYEEEE, per germline. CDR3 DNA sequence: TGTGCCAGCAGCTTCGGTCAAAATCAGCCCCAGCATTTT. This translates into CASSFGQNQPQHF.